The entry below gives a single T cell receptor (beta chain) sequence along with its context. This specimen comes from a study of blood T cell repertoires in COVID-19. Study-wide context: Specimens from acute and convalescent COVID-19 originated in the United States, Italy and Spain. From T cells, B-cell-depleted T cells, or PBMCs came the material, which was cDNA or gDNA.

Trimming cost V 5 bases and J 2 bases, with 10 bases left between them. The CDR3 totals 13 residues. Authors' processing steps: Reference gene primer amplification gave nucleated cell count estimates. Sequencing was performed with immunoSEQ multiplex PCR; in TCRdb, only in-frame clones are kept and a portion is missing. The V and J calls and clone size were taken over from that table, and D and trimming were inferred from the DNA. The top ten hold roughly 0.94% of the sample, which has roughly 290,000 clones, around 85% seen once. The source of this sequence is a human donor with COVID-19, enrolled during active disease. The donor label of this sample is uncertain. The rearrangement links TRBV12-3 or TRBV12-4 to TRBJ2-7; weak D call: TRBD1 (6 bases). Sequenced input: peripheral blood. The CDR3 coding sequence is TGTGCCAGCAGTCAGGGACAACCCTACGAGCAGTACTTC. Translated, it gives CASSQGQPYEQYF.